This T cell receptor (beta chain) was documented in a study of T cells in Graves' hyperthyroidism and ophthalmopathy. After removal of 3 bases from V and 1 base from J, the junction contained 7 bases not matched to a gene. The V gene's germline CDR1 is SGHVS and CDR2 FNYEAQ. The CDR3 spans 17 residues. This clonotype was detected only a few times. Amplification of TCR beta CDR3 regions used RNA as the template. The HTBI primer set drove a first-round RT-PCR of the TCR CDR3. TCRdb itself ran the multiplex PCR reads through MiXCR, one entry per CDR3 protein. This sample has 400,000 to 500,000 distinct CDR3 sequences, with approximately 14% found just once.

V usage is TRBV7-6 and J usage is TRBJ2-2, with 8 positions matching TRBD1. The clonotype was recovered from a woman aged 18-29 years with Graves' hyperthyroidism. Specimen: blood. The CDR3 DNA follows: TGTGCCAGCAGCTTCCCCCCCGGGACAGGGAACACCGGGGAGCTGTTTTTT. Encoded protein: CASSFPPGTGNTGELFF.